These T cell receptor beta chains were read from a single sample in a study of blood T cell repertoires in COVID-19. Clones were sequenced by immunoSEQ multiplex PCR, and TCRdb holds only the in-frame ones, with some missing. The table has fewer than 60,000 clones, approximately 85% seen once. Sequenced material: peripheral blood. The receptors shown here come from a woman older than 75 with COVID-19, enrolled during active disease. Each CDR3 is given with its conserved first and last residue. Each record gives: J gene, V gene, clone size, D gene, CDR3 protein, CDR3 DNA. A D gene is named only where the DNA matches it firmly. Clone size is given for some rows only: seen once, a few or many times, or a class if the clone is expanded.

TRBJ2-1	TRBV5-1	once	NA	CASSFPGGNEQFF	TGCGCCAGCAGCTTTCCCGGGGGCAATGAGCAGTTCTTC
TRBJ2-3	TRBV5-3	NA	NA	CARSCREYSTDTQYF	TGTGCCAGAAGCTGCAGGGAATATAGCACAGATACGCAGTATTTT
TRBJ2-7	TRBV2	once	NA	CASSVSNQQYF	TGTGCCAGCAGTGTGAGTAATCAGCAGTACTTC
TRBJ2-3	TRBV2	NA	TRBD1	CASTRDRPSSTDTQYF	TGTGCCAGCACTAGGGACAGACCCTCTAGCACAGATACGCAGTATTTT
TRBJ2-3	TRBV19	NA	TRBD1	CATGQGATDTQYF	TGTGCCACCGGACAGGGGGCTACAGATACGCAGTATTTT
TRBJ1-5	TRBV6-5	NA	NA	CASTLGQGQPQHF	TGTGCCAGCACCTTGGGACAAGGGCAGCCCCAGCATTTT
TRBJ2-1	TRBV2	NA	TRBD2	CASKLREGLMNEQFF	TGTGCCAGCAAGTTGCGGGAGGGCCTGATGAATGAGCAGTTCTTC
TRBJ2-2	TRBV9	medium-sized	TRBD1	CASSRTGTGTGELFF	TGTGCCAGCAGTAGAACCGGGACAGGAACCGGGGAGCTGTTTTTT
TRBJ2-1	TRBV19	NA	TRBD1	CASSPGTGPNEQFF	TGTGCCAGTAGTCCTGGGACAGGTCCCAATGAGCAGTTCTTC
TRBJ2-3	TRBV7-8	few	TRBD2	CASSYSGRSTDTQYF	TGTGCCAGCAGCTATAGCGGGAGGAGCACAGATACGCAGTATTTT
TRBJ2-2	TRBV4-1	NA	NA	CASRRAGELFF	TGCGCCAGCAGGAGAGCCGGGGAGCTGTTTTTT
TRBJ1-6	TRBV30	NA	NA	CAWSALQGRNSPLHF	TGTGCCTGGAGCGCTCTACAGGGAAGGAATTCACCCCTCCACTTT
TRBJ2-2	TRBV7-3	NA	TRBD2	CASSLRTSQANTGELFF	TGTGCCAGCAGCCTCAGGACTAGCCAAGCGAACACCGGGGAGCTGTTTTTT
TRBJ1-1	TRBV4-1	NA	NA	CASSQDRWGDTEAFF	TGCGCCAGCAGCCAAGACAGATGGGGCGACACTGAAGCTTTCTTT
TRBJ2-3	TRBV3-1/TRBV3-2	NA	TRBD2	CASSQTGLASFKDTQYF	TGTGCCAGCAGCCAAACAGGACTAGCTTCTTTCAAGGATACGCAGTATTTT
TRBJ1-6	TRBV4-2	NA	NA	CASSPETGPTINSPLHF	TGTGCCAGCAGCCCTGAAACAGGGCCCACTATTAATTCACCCCTCCACTTT
TRBJ2-3	TRBV7-2	NA	NA	CASSLRWASTDTQYF	TGTGCCAGCAGCTTACGGTGGGCCAGCACAGATACGCAGTATTTT
TRBJ2-2	TRBV9	NA	TRBD2	CASSPQREWGTGELFF	TGTGCCAGCAGCCCTCAGCGGGAGTGGGGCACCGGGGAGCTGTTTTTT
TRBJ2-7	TRBV27	NA	TRBD1	CASSLHGDSYYEQYF	TGTGCCAGCAGTTTACACGGGGACAGCTACTACGAGCAGTACTTC
TRBJ2-7	TRBV19	few	TRBD1	CASSLRTGSYEQYF	TGTGCCAGTAGTCTTCGGACAGGGAGCTACGAGCAGTACTTC